This T cell receptor (beta chain) came from a study of cytomegalovirus exposure and HLA in healthy donors. Whole-study results and caveats: The classifier reportedly diagnosed cytomegalovirus status with high specificity and sensitivity. The tendency of first-cohort TCR clusters to co-occur in the 90 to 150 validation repertoires emerged from a later analysis.

The data were produced by immunoSEQ multiplex PCR, yet TCRdb's version contains in-frame clones alone and is incomplete. The sample records about 76,000 clones, around 95% being singletons. As concerns this clone: Its antigen is unknown.

Germline loops: CDR1 KGHSH, CDR2 LQKENI. The CDR3 contains 14 residues. After removal of 3 bases from V and 4 bases from J, the junction contained 5 bases not matched to a gene. Material for sequencing was PBMCs. The TCR was taken from a woman younger than 30 in good health and CMV-seronegative. The chain couples TRBV18 to TRBJ1-1; 7 positions match TRBD1. This CDR3 reads CASSPRGLFTEAFF. In nucleotides, the CDR3 is TGTGCCAGCTCACCGAGGGGGCTCTTCACTGAAGCTTTCTTT.